This T cell receptor beta chain was observed in a study of lymphopenia after photon versus proton radiotherapy. Study findings and constraints: Photon-treated patients lost naive T cells and TCR diversity; proton-treated stayed stable.

Some clones are missing from TCRdb's copy, which holds only in-frame ones; the method was immunoSEQ multiplex PCR. The top ten clones hold 20% to 25% of a sample with 35,000 to 45,000 clones, about four fifths of them seen once. With respect to this clone: The antigen is undetermined.

This sequence was found in a woman in her seventies with pancreatic cancer. The sample was peripheral blood, taken from a patient treated with proton-based radiotherapy.

The CDR3 reads CASSSGTASTDTQYF. DNA of the CDR3: TGTGCCAGCAGTTCCGGGACAGCTAGCACAGATACGCAGTATTTT. The V gene is TRBV5-4, the J gene TRBJ2-3; 7 nucleotides align to TRBD1. The V gene end was trimmed by 5 bases and the J gene end by 0 bases; junction bases not matched to a gene: 6. The V gene's germline CDR1 is SGHNT and CDR2 YYREEE (reference sequence). This CDR3 region has 15 residues.